The 4 T cell receptor beta chains listed next were all sequenced from one sample in a study of regulatory T cells in long-lasting Graves disease. Arm-PCR with iRepertoire HTBI primers amplified the CDR3 regions for these TCR beta libraries. TCRdb ran MiXCR on the multiplex PCR reads and lists one entry per CDR3 protein. The table shows about 440,000 distinct CDR3 sequences, with roughly 15% occurring only once. Time point meaning: newly diagnosed GD, antithyroid drugs for less than 3 months. Extracted RNA from PBMCs served as the source of the TCR library. The same data also contributed to another study, on T cells in Graves' hyperthyroidism and ophthalmopathy.

Specimen: peripheral blood mononuclear cells (PBMCs), collected at new diagnosis, from a patient treated with antithyroid drugs. Source of these receptors: a woman under 40 with Graves disease.

The chain employs TRBV7-9 and TRBJ2-7; the D is unclear. Trimming took 3 bases from V and 6 from J, leaving 12 bases between them. Germline CDR1 reads SEHNR; CDR2 reads FQNEAQ (reference sequence). The CDR3 covers 13 residues. In nucleotides, the CDR3 is TGTGCCAGCAGCTTTGAAGGATCCCCCGAGCAGTACTTC. Protein sequence: CASSFEGSPEQYF. Supplemented by reference TRBV7-9 and TRBJ2-7, the full variable domain reads DTGVSQNPRHKITKRGQNVTFRCDPISEHNRLYWYRQTLGQGPEFLTYFQNEAQLEKSRLLSDRFSAERPKGSFSTLEIQRTEQGDSAMYLCASSFEGSPEQYFGPGTRLTVT.

In this sample, this clonotype turned up many times. The CDR3 sequence: CASSYSRIGENTEAFF. CDR3 coding DNA: TGTGCCAGCAGTTACTCGAGGATAGGAGAGAACACTGAAGCTTTCTTT. The chain combines TRBV6-2 or TRBV6-3 with TRBJ1-1; no definite D call. Germline lookup yields CDR1 MNHEY and CDR2 SVGEGT. The V and J ends lost 0 bases and 1 base respectively, with 12 bases between them. This CDR3 region has 16 residues.

This clonotype was detected once. Germline is not matched at one junction end, which may reflect a read error. V usage is TRBV20-1 and J usage is TRBJ2-6; 7 nucleotides line up with TRBD1. The length of the CDR3 is 15 residues. In germline, CDR1 is DFQATT, CDR2 SNEGSKA (reference sequence). The CDR3 nucleotides read TGCAGCGTTCAGACAGGGACCTCTGGGGCCAACGCCCTGACTTTC. This sequence encodes CSVQTGTSGANALTF.

Concerning this clonotype itself: Being one base from a much bigger clone, this may be a read error. The V and J genes are TRBV11-2 and TRBJ2-1; D may match TRBD1 or TRBD2 (6 bases each). Trimming took 3 bases from V and 8 from J, leaving 20 bases between them. The CDR3 is 16 amino acids. Germline values: CDR1 SGHAT, CDR2 FQNNGV. CDR3 loop: CASSFSGGLGFYEQFF. CDR3 nucleotide sequence: TGTGCCAGCAGCTTTTCTGGGGGGCTCGGGTTCTATGAGCAGTTCTTC.